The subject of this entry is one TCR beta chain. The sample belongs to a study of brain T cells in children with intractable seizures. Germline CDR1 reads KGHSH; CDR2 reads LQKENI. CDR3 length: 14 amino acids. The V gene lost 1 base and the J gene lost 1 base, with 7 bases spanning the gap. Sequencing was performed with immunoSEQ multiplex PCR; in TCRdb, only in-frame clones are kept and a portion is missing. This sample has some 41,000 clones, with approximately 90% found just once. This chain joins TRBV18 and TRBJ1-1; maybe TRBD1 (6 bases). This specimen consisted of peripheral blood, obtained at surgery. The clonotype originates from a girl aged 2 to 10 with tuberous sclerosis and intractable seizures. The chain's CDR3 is CASSPQQGNTEAFF. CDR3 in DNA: TGTGCCAGCTCACCACAACAGGGGAACACTGAAGCTTTCTTT.